What follows are 16 T cell receptor beta chains derived from one specimen sequenced in a study of T cell repertoires in cytomegalovirus infection. TCRdb fed the reads into MiXCR, producing one record per CDR3 protein. The data contain over 200,000 distinct CDR3 sequences, roughly an eighth of them seen just once; the ten biggest clones take up 7% to 9.5%. The sample taken for sequencing was PBMCs. All receptors come from a human donor in good health (CMV status not recorded). Some clones in this sample may be carry-over from other donors' samples.

This clonotype has at least ten counts. This chain connects TRBV7-2 to TRBJ1-5; D not resolved. Germline V gene data show CDR1 as SGHTA and CDR2 as FQGNSA. This CDR3 region has 13 residues. V gave up 2 bases and J gave up 6 bases, with 8 bases separating them. The CDR3, as DNA: TGTGCCAGCAGCTTAAGTGGGTTTCAGCCCCAGCATTTT. It yields the protein CASSLSGFQPQHF.

This clonotype was counted ten times or more. CDR3 region: CATTDVSYEQYF. DNA of the CDR3: TGTGCCACTACGGACGTCTCCTACGAGCAGTACTTC. The chain couples TRBV19 to TRBJ2-7, with D hard to call. The CDR3 extends over 12 amino acids. V was shortened by 10 bases and J by 0 bases, with 10 bases between the two germline ends. Per germline, CDR1 LNHDA and CDR2 SQIVND (reference sequence).

The rearrangement uses TRBV6-1 and TRBJ1-1; no definite D call. Germline CDR1 is MNHNS and CDR2 is SASEGT. V gave up 6 bases and J gave up 3 bases, with 11 bases separating them. The length of the CDR3 is 13 residues. CDR3 in DNA: TGTGCCAGCAGCGGGAAAGCGCACACTGAAGCTTTCTTT. Amino acid sequence: CASSGKAHTEAFF.

The rearrangement links TRBV11-3 to TRBJ2-1; D is unresolved. Per the germline V gene, CDR1 is SGHNT and CDR2 is YENEEA. The CDR3 contains 11 residues. Trimming took 5 bases from V and 7 from J, leaving 6 bases between them. The CDR3 spells CASSDSNEQFF. CDR3 nucleotides: TGTGCCAGCAGCGACTCAAATGAGCAGTTCTTC.

The table lists this clonotype with a few counts. The chain recombines TRBV7-2 with TRBJ1-2, with D perhaps matching TRBD1 (6 bases). Germline loops: CDR1 SGHTA, CDR2 FQGNSA. Deletions cut 2 bases from V and 5 bases from J, with 15 bases between. The CDR3 length is 15 residues. This CDR3 reads CASSLYGGAGYGYTF. In DNA form, the CDR3 reads TGTGCCAGCAGCTTATACGGGGGCGCGGGGTATGGCTACACCTTC.

This clonotype was counted many times. This sequence joins TRBV20-1 and TRBJ2-1; 11 bases align to TRBD2. Germline CDR1 and CDR2: DFQATT and SNEGSKA (reference sequence). V lost 6 bases to trimming and J lost 4 bases; unmatched junction nucleotides: 5. This CDR3 has 14 residues. DNA for the CDR3: TGCAGTGCCGCAGGGACTAGCGGTTACAATGAGCAGTTCTTC. The encoded protein is CSAAGTSGYNEQFF.

This clonotype has at least ten counts. The V call is TRBV28, the J call TRBJ1-1; TRBD1 might be the D (5 bases). The CDR3 is made up of 12 amino acids. Trimming took 6 bases from V and 7 from J, leaving 12 bases between them. The germline gives CDR1 MDHEN, CDR2 SYDVKM. CDR3 in amino acids: CASSPGVREAFF. The DNA of the CDR3 is TGTGCCAGCAGCCCGGGGGTACGTGAAGCTTTCTTT.

This clonotype was counted at least ten times. V is TRBV7-9 and J is TRBJ2-2; no clear D. The CDR3 consists of 13 residues. The germline CDR1 and CDR2 sequences are SEHNR and FQNEAQ (reference sequence). Trimming cost V 2 bases and J 3 bases, with 4 bases left between them. This CDR3 reads CASSLSYTGELFF. In DNA form, the CDR3 reads TGTGCCAGCAGCTTAAGCTACACCGGGGAGCTGTTTTTT.

The chain is built from TRBV20-1 and TRBJ2-5; 10 bases are a match to TRBD1. The CDR3 runs 14 residues. Germline-derived CDR1 and CDR2 are DFQATT and SNEGSKA (reference sequence). V shed 8 bases and J 10 bases; nucleotides not matched to a gene: 16. The CDR3 reads CSIYGGTGAPNQYF. The DNA for the CDR3 is TGCAGTATTTACGGGGGGACAGGGGCCCCTAACCAGTACTTC.

The V gene is TRBV29-1, the J gene TRBJ1-3, with 9 bases fitting TRBD1. Trimming at V came to 6 bases and at J to 0 bases, leaving 6 bases not matched to a gene. This CDR3 has 15 amino acids. The germline V gene encodes CDR1 SQVTM and CDR2 ANQGSEA. The CDR3 region is CSVMDRGSSGNTIYF. The DNA of the CDR3 is TGCAGCGTCATGGACAGGGGAAGCTCTGGAAACACCATATATTTT.

The chain employs TRBV5-1 and TRBJ1-1, with D unclear. Per germline, CDR1 SGHRS and CDR2 YFSETQ. There are 11 residues in the CDR3. V dropped 6 bases and J dropped 0 bases, with 3 bases sitting between them. CDR3 sequence reads: CASKVNTEAFF. The DNA of the CDR3 is TGCGCCAGCAAGGTGAACACTGAAGCTTTCTTT.

This clonotype showed up just a few times. J is TRBJ2-7 and V is TRBV5-8; D possibly corresponds to TRBD2 (5 bases). Germline lookup yields CDR1 SGHTS and CDR2 YDEGEE. CDR3 length equals 13 residues. V was trimmed by 5 bases and J by 2 bases, leaving 11 bases between them. The CDR3, as DNA: TGTGCCAGCAGACCGGACTTGACCTACGAGCAGTACTTC. This sequence encodes CASRPDLTYEQYF. The variable domain in full, completed from reference TRBV5-8 and TRBJ2-7, reads EAGVTQSPTHLIKTRGQQATLRCSPISGHTSVYWYQQALGLGLQFLLWYDEGEERNRGNFPPRFSGRQFPNYSSELNVNALELEDSALYLCASRPDLTYEQYFGPGTRLTVT.

The chain employs TRBV28 and TRBJ1-4, with TRBD1 matching 12 bases. The germline V gene encodes CDR1 MDHEN and CDR2 SYDVKM. The junction had 5 bases not matched to a gene; V was cut back by 4 bases and J by 8 bases. This CDR3 comprises 15 residues. CDR3 residues: CASSWDRGLGEKLFF. The CDR3 coding sequence is TGTGCCAGCAGTTGGGACAGGGGGCTAGGCGAAAAACTGTTTTTT.

The J gene is TRBJ1-5, the V gene TRBV29-1, with TRBD1 matching over 7 bases. The V and J ends lost 6 bases and 5 bases, in that order; junction bases with no gene match: 7. The CDR3 consists of 13 residues. Germline V gene data show CDR1 as SQVTM and CDR2 as ANQGSEA. The CDR3 DNA sequence: TGCAGCGTACAGGGGAAGATTGATCAGCCCCAGCATTTT. This gives the protein CSVQGKIDQPQHF.

This clonotype was found a few times. The gene calls are TRBV2 and TRBJ2-1, with 12 bases identical to TRBD2. CDR1 and CDR2 from the germline V gene are SNHLY and FYNNEI. This CDR3 is built from 15 residues. V shed 8 bases, J shed 8 bases, and the junction held 10 bases outside the gene matches. This CDR3 is CASGAQGLAGHEQFF. The CDR3 region has the DNA TGTGCCAGCGGAGCACAGGGACTAGCGGGCCATGAGCAGTTCTTC.

This clonotype has at least ten counts. V and J are TRBV10-3 and TRBJ2-3, with 9 bases lining up with TRBD2. Germline trimming cut 8 bases from V and 0 bases from J; bases unmatched to any gene: 18. The germline V gene has CDR1 ENHRY and CDR2 SYGVKD. This CDR3 has 19 amino acids. Here the CDR3 DNA reads TGTGCCATCCTTAGCCCTGAGACTAGCGGTTCTTCTAGCACAGATACGCAGTATTTT. Encoded protein: CAILSPETSGSSSTDTQYF.